A single sample is the source of the 27 T cell receptor beta chains below, sequenced in a study of T-cell memory formation after mild COVID-19. TCRdb ran MiXCR on the 5' RACE reads and lists one entry per CDR3 protein. The table records about 270,000 distinct CDR3 sequences, 15% of them present only once. Sequencing input: PBMCs or a T cell subset sorted from them (not recorded which). The receptors were gathered from an adult woman who had mild COVID-19 (a few samples of this study predate the infection). Cell type and time point are not known.

This clonotype was picked up many times. This chain joins TRBV5-5 and TRBJ2-1; tentatively, D is TRBD1 or TRBD2 (5 bases each). The CDR3 has 15 amino acids. The V end lost 4 bases, the J end lost 6 bases, and 17 bases lay between the germline ends. The V gene's germline CDR1 is SGHKS and CDR2 YYEKEE (reference sequence). The CDR3: CASSPQGVQGNEQFF. CDR3 nucleotides: TGTGCCAGCAGCCCTCAGGGAGTCCAGGGCAATGAGCAGTTCTTC.

The chain uses TRBV6-1 and TRBJ2-1, with D perhaps matching TRBD1 (6 bases). In germline, CDR1 is MNHNS, CDR2 SASEGT. The CDR3 is made up of 16 amino acids. Trimming took off 4 bases at V and 3 bases at J, with 16 bases between the two ends. Written as DNA, the CDR3 is TGTGCCAGCAGTGGGACCAACAGGGTTCTCTACAATGAGCAGTTCTTC. Translating it yields CASSGTNRVLYNEQFF.

The chain couples TRBV5-4 to TRBJ1-1; D is uncertain. The length of the CDR3 is 14 residues. The germline V and J ends were trimmed by 4 bases and 7 bases, with 17 bases remaining between them. Germline V gene data show CDR1 as SGHNT and CDR2 as YYREEE (reference sequence). The CDR3 DNA is TGTGCCAGCAGCCGGGCGGTTTCAGGCCTTGAAGCTTTCTTT. The encoded protein is CASSRAVSGLEAFF.

This clonotype showed up many times. V usage is TRBV24-1 and J usage is TRBJ2-1, with D perhaps being TRBD1 or TRBD2 (5 bases each). V was pared by 3 bases and J by 0 bases, with 11 bases between. Germline V lookup: CDR1 KGHDR, CDR2 SFDVKD. The CDR3 extends over 16 amino acids. In DNA, the CDR3 is TGTGCCACCAGTGATGCACTAGGGGACTCCTACAATGAGCAGTTCTTC. Its translation is CATSDALGDSYNEQFF.

This rearrangement joins TRBV23-1 to TRBJ1-4; D call uncertain. TRBV23-1 is marked as an open reading frame, function uncertain. This CDR3 region has 15 residues. The V and J ends lost 5 bases and 3 bases respectively, with 13 bases between them. CDR3 nucleotides: TGCGCCAGCAGTTTAAGCCACGGATCTAATGAAAAACTGTTTTTT. Encoded protein: CASSLSHGSNEKLFF.

This clonotype turned up a few times. The chain combines TRBV18 with TRBJ1-1; D unclear. Germline V gene data show CDR1 as KGHSH and CDR2 as LQKENI. This CDR3 has 16 residues. V was shortened by 2 bases and J by 1 base, with 14 bases between the two germline ends. CDR3 bases: TGTGCCAGCTCACCAACGGTACCGGCAGGGAACACTGAAGCTTTCTTT. Translated, it gives CASSPTVPAGNTEAFF.

This clonotype has at least ten counts. CDR3 sequence (DNA): TGTGCCATCACCTTACGGTCAGGTGGTAGCGGTGAACAAGAGACCCAGTACTTC. Translation gives CAITLRSGGSGEQETQYF. The chain has TRBV10-3 and TRBJ2-5; D is perhaps TRBD2 (6 bases). CDR3 length: 18 amino acids. The V and J ends lost 7 bases and 2 bases respectively, with 26 bases between them. Germline V gene lookup returns CDR1 ENHRY and CDR2 SYGVKD.

A few counts support this clonotype. The CDR3 bases are TGCAGTGCTAGCTTCGACGGCTTTTCTGGAAACACCATATATTTT. It specifies CSASFDGFSGNTIYF. V and J are TRBV20-1 and TRBJ1-3; D gene unclear. The V gene's germline CDR1 is DFQATT and CDR2 SNEGSKA (reference sequence). Trimming shortened V by 3 bases and J by 1 base, and 13 bases separated the two germline ends. The CDR3 covers 15 residues.

The chain couples TRBV7-2 to TRBJ2-4; D not resolved. Per germline, CDR1 SGHTA and CDR2 FQGNSA. V lost 6 bases and J lost 0, with 9 bases in between. The CDR3 runs to 14 residues. CDR3 in amino acids: CASRLTLAKNIQYF. The CDR3 DNA reads TGTGCCAGCAGATTGACTCTAGCCAAAAACATTCAGTACTTC.

This clonotype came up a few times. The V and J genes are TRBV18 and TRBJ1-2; no clear D. CDR3 size: 13 residues. Trimming cost V 3 bases and J 6 bases, with 11 bases left between them. Per germline, CDR1 KGHSH and CDR2 LQKENI. The CDR3 loop is CASSPQDLHGYTF. CDR3 nucleotides: TGTGCCAGCTCACCGCAGGATCTCCATGGCTACACCTTC.

This clonotype was picked up a small number of times. The V gene is TRBV5-1, the J gene TRBJ2-2, with a weak D call TRBD2 (5 bases). In germline, CDR1 is SGHRS, CDR2 YFSETQ. V gave up 0 bases and J gave up 6 bases, with 15 bases separating them. The CDR3 loop spans 16 amino acids. The CDR3 loop reads CASSLDRLARAGELFF. The CDR3 region has the DNA TGCGCCAGCAGCTTGGATCGTCTAGCTCGGGCCGGGGAGCTGTTTTTT.

The chain links TRBV7-2 to TRBJ2-7; 7 nucleotides align to TRBD2. V dropped 1 base and J dropped 0; count of bases not matched to a gene: 9. Germline V CDR1 and CDR2: SGHTA, FQGNSA. CDR3 length: 17 residues. CDR3 in amino acids: CASSLGWTGGGSYEQYF. The CDR3 region has the DNA TGTGCCAGCAGCTTAGGTTGGACGGGAGGAGGCTCCTACGAGCAGTACTTC.

The rearrangement uses TRBV10-3 and TRBJ2-1; D unresolved. This CDR3 is built from 11 residues. CDR1 and CDR2 from the germline V gene are ENHRY and SYGVKD. Trimming took 6 bases from V and 5 from J, leaving 5 bases between them. The CDR3 protein is CAISSNNEQFF. The DNA for the CDR3 is TGTGCCATCAGCTCGAACAATGAGCAGTTCTTC.

The table lists this clonotype with a few counts. V gene TRBV10-3 combines with J gene TRBJ1-4; TRBD1 might be the D (5 bases). The CDR3 has 13 amino acids. Germline V gene lookup returns CDR1 ENHRY and CDR2 SYGVKD. V was cut by 2 bases and J by 7 bases, with 8 bases left in between. The CDR3 DNA reads as TGTGCCATCAGTGAGGGGCAGGGTGAAAAACTGTTTTTT. Amino acids: CAISEGQGEKLFF.

V is TRBV7-2 and J is TRBJ1-4; D is perhaps TRBD1 (5 bases). Trimming removed 4 bases at V and 5 bases at J, with 14 bases between. The CDR3 has 15 residues. Germline V gene data show CDR1 as SGHTA and CDR2 as FQGNSA. The CDR3: CASSSDRSINEKLFF. In DNA, the CDR3 is TGTGCCAGCAGCTCCGACAGAAGTATAAATGAAAAACTGTTTTTT.

The V and J genes are TRBV27 and TRBJ1-2, with D unclear. Germline CDR1 and CDR2: MNHEY and SMNVEV (reference sequence). The germline V and J ends were trimmed by 3 bases and 5 bases, with 10 bases remaining between them. This CDR3 is 13 amino acids long. The CDR3 spells CASSFLGGYGYTF. The CDR3 DNA reads TGTGCCAGCAGTTTTCTGGGCGGGTATGGCTACACCTTC.

In its sample, this clonotype was seen many times. V usage is TRBV5-1 and J usage is TRBJ2-2; 9 bases match TRBD1. V dropped 5 bases and J dropped 4; count of bases not matched to a gene: 12. This CDR3 has 17 residues. The germline gives CDR1 SGHRS, CDR2 YFSETQ. CDR3 in DNA: TGCGCCAGCAGACAACGTACAGGGGGCGGAGGCACCGGGGAGCTGTTTTTT. Protein sequence: CASRQRTGGGGTGELFF.

The chain has TRBV9 and TRBJ2-6, with D maybe TRBD2 (5 bases). CDR3 size: 15 residues. Trimming left V 2 bases short and J 4 bases short, with 10 bases between. CDR1 is SGDLS and CDR2 is YYNGEE in the germline V gene. This CDR3 reads CASSVPGSGANVLTF. The DNA for the CDR3 is TGTGCCAGCAGCGTTCCGGGATCCGGGGCCAACGTCCTGACTTTC.

The V call is TRBV2, the J call TRBJ1-5; 7 bases are shared with TRBD1. Germline assignment: CDR1 SNHLY and CDR2 FYNNEI. The CDR3 has 15 amino acids. V lost 2 bases and J lost 0; bases outside the gene matches: 1. For the CDR3, the DNA is TGTGCCAGCAGTGAACGGACAGGTAGCAATCAGCCCCAGCATTTT. Translating gives CASSERTGSNQPQHF.

This clonotype was seen many times. The rearrangement links TRBV5-1 to TRBJ1-2; the D gene is possibly TRBD1 (5 bases). The CDR3 covers 13 residues. V was shortened by 0 bases and J by 8 bases, with 11 bases between the two germline ends. CDR1 is SGHRS and CDR2 is YFSETQ in the germline V gene. The CDR3 DNA reads TGCGCCAGCAGCTTGGAGGGGTCTCGCGGCTACACCTTC. Translating gives CASSLEGSRGYTF.

The chain has TRBV28 and TRBJ2-6, with 11 nucleotides matching TRBD1. The germline gives CDR1 MDHEN, CDR2 SYDVKM. The V and J ends lost 6 bases and 0 bases, in that order; junction bases with no gene match: 4. There are 17 residues in the CDR3. The DNA for the CDR3 is TGTGCCAGCAGGTTAGGGACAGGGGGCTCTGGGGCCAACGTCCTGACTTTC. Translation: CASRLGTGGSGANVLTF. Full variable domain (remainder filled in from reference TRBV28 and TRBJ2-6): DVKVTQSSRYLVKRTGEKVFLECVQDMDHENMFWYRQDPGLGLRLIYFSYDVKMKEKGDIPEGYSVSREKKERFSLILESASTNQTSMYLCASRLGTGGSGANVLTFGAGSRLTVL.

The chain recombines TRBV6-2 or TRBV6-3 with TRBJ1-1; a possible D gene is TRBD1 (6 bases). The CDR3 length is 14 residues. The germline CDR1 and CDR2 sequences are MNHEY and SVGEGT. Between the trimmed V and J ends, which lost 2 bases and 5 bases, there was a span of 12 bases. The chain's CDR3 is CASSYGGARTEAFF. CDR3 DNA sequence: TGTGCCAGCAGTTACGGGGGGGCGCGGACTGAAGCTTTCTTT.

V is TRBV6-2 or TRBV6-3 and J is TRBJ2-7; D is undetermined. V dropped 8 bases and J dropped 0 bases, with 17 bases sitting between them. The CDR3 contains 15 residues. Per germline, CDR1 MNHEY and CDR2 SVGEGT. The CDR3 protein is CASGSPQTSSYEQYF. As DNA, the CDR3 is TGTGCCAGCGGTTCCCCGCAGACCAGCTCCTACGAGCAGTACTTC.

The chain employs TRBV7-8 and TRBJ1-2; D is perhaps TRBD1 (5 bases). Trimming took off 1 base at V and 8 bases at J, with 11 bases between the two ends. CDR1 and CDR2 (germline): SGHVS, FQNEAQ. The length of the CDR3 is 13 residues. The CDR3 DNA follows: TGTGCCAGCAGCTTAGATAGGGGTGGCGGCTACACCTTC. Translated: CASSLDRGGGYTF.

This clonotype was detected only a few times. The chain carries TRBV15 and TRBJ2-3; possible D gene TRBD2, 6 bases. CDR1 is LNHNV, CDR2 YYDKDF, per germline (reference sequence). This CDR3 spans 13 amino acids. The V end was cut by 4 bases, the J end by 5 bases, with 10 bases between. The CDR3 DNA follows: TGTGCCACCAGCACGGGGGTCCGAGATACGCAGTATTTT. Its protein product is CATSTGVRDTQYF.

V gene TRBV6-1 combines with J gene TRBJ2-3, with D unresolved. This CDR3 spans 12 amino acids. From germline, CDR1 is MNHNS and CDR2 SASEGT. V lost 2 bases to trimming and J lost 5 bases, with 5 bases between them. CDR3 DNA: TGTGCCAGCAGTGAAAGAAGAGATACGCAGTATTTT. This gives the protein CASSERRDTQYF.

This rearrangement joins TRBV11-2 to TRBJ1-1; D is perhaps TRBD1 (5 bases). Germline assignment: CDR1 SGHAT and CDR2 FQNNGV. The CDR3 covers 14 residues. Trimming shortened V by 1 base and J by 7 bases, and 13 bases separated the two germline ends. The CDR3 protein is CASSLAAGGVEAFF. The CDR3 region has the DNA TGTGCCAGCAGCTTAGCGGCGGGAGGGGTTGAAGCTTTCTTT.